This T cell receptor (beta chain) was observed in a study of blood T cell repertoires in COVID-19. For the study at large: The cDNA or gDNA used as material had been derived from T cells, B-cell-depleted T cells, or PBMCs.

Trimming took off 6 bases at V and 0 bases at J, with 12 bases between the two ends. Germline lookup yields CDR1 LNHDA and CDR2 SQIVND (reference sequence). This CDR3 region has 15 residues. Clones were read by immunoSEQ multiplex PCR, and TCRdb kept only the in-frame ones, dropping some. Counted here are 200,000 to 300,000 clones, 70% to 90% occurring once; the ten biggest clones make up approximately 1.7%. Recruits, aged about 18 to 89 years, lived in 20 to 30 US areas. Participants' own reports of clinical history determined their cohort assignment. Before being deemed recovered, Cohort 3 donors had two negative PCRs, clearance, or symptom resolution.

This clonotype originated in a man aged 35 to 55 who had recovered from COVID-19. The genes are TRBV19 and TRBJ1-3; D uncertain. The sequenced sample consisted of PBMCs or T cells enriched from blood (not recorded which). This CDR3 is CASSVGLSSGNTIYF. The CDR3 DNA sequence: TGTGCCAGTAGCGTTGGACTCAGCTCTGGAAACACCATATATTTT.